Reported below is one T cell receptor beta chain. This CDR3 contains 13 residues. From germline, CDR1 is SNHLY and CDR2 FYNNEI. Trimming pared 6 bases from V and 7 bases from J, leaving 10 bases between. The data were obtained in a study of blood T cell repertoires in COVID-19. Study-level information: Samples of COVID-19 (acute and convalescent) were obtained from the United States, Italy and Spain. From T cells, B-cell-depleted T cells, or PBMCs came the material, which was cDNA or gDNA.

As originally analysed: By means of reference gene primer amplification, nucleated cell counts were estimated. Sequencing used immunoSEQ multiplex PCR; TCRdb keeps in-frame clones, though not all of them. V and J calls plus clone size are reproduced from that table; the DNA served to infer D and trimming. Here the sample spans 50,000 to 65,000 clones, around 85% being singletons. The rearrangement joins TRBV2 to TRBJ1-6, with a weak D call TRBD1 (6 bases). The sequence came from a human donor in a cohort sampled during active COVID-19. Material: peripheral blood. CDR3 bases: TGTGCCAGCAGACAGGGCGGCAATTCACCCCTCCACTTT. It encodes CASRQGGNSPLHF.